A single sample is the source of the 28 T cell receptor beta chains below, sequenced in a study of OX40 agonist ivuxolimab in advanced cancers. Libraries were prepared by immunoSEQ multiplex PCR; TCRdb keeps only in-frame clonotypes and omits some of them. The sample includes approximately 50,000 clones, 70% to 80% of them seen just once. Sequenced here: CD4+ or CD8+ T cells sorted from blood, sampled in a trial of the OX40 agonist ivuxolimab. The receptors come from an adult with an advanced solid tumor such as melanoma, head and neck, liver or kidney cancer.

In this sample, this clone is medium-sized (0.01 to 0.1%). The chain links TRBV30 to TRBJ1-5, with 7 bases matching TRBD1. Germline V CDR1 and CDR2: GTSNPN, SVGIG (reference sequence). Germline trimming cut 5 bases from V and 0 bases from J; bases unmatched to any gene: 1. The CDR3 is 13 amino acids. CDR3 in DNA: TGTGCCTGGGGACAGGATAGCAATCAGCCCCAGCATTTT. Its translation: CAWGQDSNQPQHF.

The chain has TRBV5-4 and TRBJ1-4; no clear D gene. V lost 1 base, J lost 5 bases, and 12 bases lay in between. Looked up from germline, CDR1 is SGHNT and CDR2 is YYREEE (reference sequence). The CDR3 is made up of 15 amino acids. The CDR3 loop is CASSLSRELNEKLFF. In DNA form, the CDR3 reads TGTGCCAGCAGCTTGTCCCGGGAACTAAATGAAAAACTGTTTTTT.

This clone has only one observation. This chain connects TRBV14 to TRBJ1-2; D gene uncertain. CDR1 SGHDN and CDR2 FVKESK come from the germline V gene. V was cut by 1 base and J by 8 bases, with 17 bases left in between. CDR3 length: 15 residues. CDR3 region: CASSQARGPAWGYTF. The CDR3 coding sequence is TGTGCCAGCAGCCAAGCCCGTGGACCGGCCTGGGGCTACACCTTC.

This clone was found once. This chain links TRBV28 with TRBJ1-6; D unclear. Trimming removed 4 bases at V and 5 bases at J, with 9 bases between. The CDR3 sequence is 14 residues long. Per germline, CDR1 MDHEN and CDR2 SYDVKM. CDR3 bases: TGTGCCAGCAGTTCACCGGGCGATAATTCACCCCTCCACTTT. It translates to CASSSPGDNSPLHF. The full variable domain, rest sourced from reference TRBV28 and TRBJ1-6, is DVKVTQSSRYLVKRTGEKVFLECVQDMDHENMFWYRQDPGLGLRLIYFSYDVKMKEKGDIPEGYSVSREKKERFSLILESASTNQTSMYLCASSSPGDNSPLHFGNGTRLTVT.

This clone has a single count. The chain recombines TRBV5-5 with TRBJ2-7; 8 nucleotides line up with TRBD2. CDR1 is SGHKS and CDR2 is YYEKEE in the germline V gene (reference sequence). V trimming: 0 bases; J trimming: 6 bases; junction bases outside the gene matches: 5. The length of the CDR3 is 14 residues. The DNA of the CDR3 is TGTGCCAGCAGCTTGGCCGCGGGGGGCCTCGAGCAGTACTTC. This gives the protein CASSLAAGGLEQYF.

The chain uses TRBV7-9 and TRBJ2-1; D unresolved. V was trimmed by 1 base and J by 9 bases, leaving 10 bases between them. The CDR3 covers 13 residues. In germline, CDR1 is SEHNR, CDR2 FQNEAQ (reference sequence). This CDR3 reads CASSLGSLSEQFF. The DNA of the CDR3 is TGTGCCAGCAGCTTAGGTTCCTTGAGTGAGCAGTTCTTC.

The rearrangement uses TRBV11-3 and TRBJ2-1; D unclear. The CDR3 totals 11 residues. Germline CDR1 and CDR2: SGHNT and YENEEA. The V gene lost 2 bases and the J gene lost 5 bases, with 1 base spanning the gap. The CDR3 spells CASSLNNEQFF. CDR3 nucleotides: TGTGCCAGCAGCTTAAACAATGAGCAGTTCTTC.

The CDR3 sequence is CASSESGTEAYEQYF. CDR3 in DNA: TGCGCCAGCAGTGAGTCCGGGACGGAAGCCTACGAGCAGTACTTC. The rearrangement joins TRBV10-1 to TRBJ2-7; perhaps D is TRBD1 or TRBD2 (5 bases each). V was shortened by 0 bases and J by 2 bases, with 11 bases between the two germline ends. Germline V gives CDR1 WNHNN, CDR2 SYGVQD (reference sequence). The CDR3 sequence is 15 residues long.

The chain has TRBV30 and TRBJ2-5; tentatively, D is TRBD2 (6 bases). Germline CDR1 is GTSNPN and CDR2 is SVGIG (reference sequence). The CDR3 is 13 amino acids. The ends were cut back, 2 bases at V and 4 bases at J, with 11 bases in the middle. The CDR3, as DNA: TGTGCCTGGAGTTCGGGGGAGGTAGAGACCCAGTACTTC. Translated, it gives CAWSSGEVETQYF. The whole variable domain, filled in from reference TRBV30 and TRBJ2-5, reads SQTIHQWPATLVQPVGSPLSLECTVEGTSNPNLYWYRQAAGRGLQLLFYSVGIGQISSEVPQNLSASRPQDRQFILSSKKLLLSDSGFYLCAWSSGEVETQYFGPGTRLLVL.

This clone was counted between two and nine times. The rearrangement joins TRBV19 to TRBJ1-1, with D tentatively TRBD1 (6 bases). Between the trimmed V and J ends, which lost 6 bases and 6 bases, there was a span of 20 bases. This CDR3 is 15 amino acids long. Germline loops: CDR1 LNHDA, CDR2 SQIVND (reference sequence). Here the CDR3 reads CASRLAGGGIAEAFF. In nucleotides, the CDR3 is TGTGCCAGTAGGCTAGCTGGGGGCGGGATAGCTGAAGCTTTCTTT.

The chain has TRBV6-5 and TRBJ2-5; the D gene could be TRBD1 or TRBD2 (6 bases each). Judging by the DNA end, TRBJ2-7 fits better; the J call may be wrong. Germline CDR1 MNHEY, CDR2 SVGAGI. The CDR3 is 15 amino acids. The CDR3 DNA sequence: TGTGCCAGCAGTTACTCGGAGGGGGAGTCGGACGAGCAGTACTTC. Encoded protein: CASSYSEGESDEQYF.

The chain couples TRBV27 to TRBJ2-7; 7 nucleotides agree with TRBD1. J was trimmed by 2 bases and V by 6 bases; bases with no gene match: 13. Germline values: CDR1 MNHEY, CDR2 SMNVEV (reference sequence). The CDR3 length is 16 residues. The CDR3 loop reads CASRHRQGPTPYEQYF. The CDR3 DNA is TGTGCCAGCAGACACAGACAGGGACCGACACCCTACGAGCAGTACTTC.

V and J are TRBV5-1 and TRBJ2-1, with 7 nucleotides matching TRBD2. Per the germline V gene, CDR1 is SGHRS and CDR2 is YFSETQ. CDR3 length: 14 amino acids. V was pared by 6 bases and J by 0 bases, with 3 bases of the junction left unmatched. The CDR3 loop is CASTPGGSYNEQFF. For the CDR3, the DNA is TGCGCCAGCACACCGGGAGGCTCCTACAATGAGCAGTTCTTC. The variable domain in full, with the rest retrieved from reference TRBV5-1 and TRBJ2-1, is KAGVTQTPRYLIKTRGQQVTLSCSPISGHRSVSWYQQTPGQGLQFLFEYFSETQRNKGNFPGRFSGRQFSNSRSEMNVSTLELGDSALYLCASTPGGSYNEQFFGPGTRLTVL.

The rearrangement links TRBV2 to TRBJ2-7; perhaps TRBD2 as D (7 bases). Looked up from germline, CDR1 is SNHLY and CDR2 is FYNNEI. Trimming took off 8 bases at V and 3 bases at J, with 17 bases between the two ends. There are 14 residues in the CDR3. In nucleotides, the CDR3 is TGTGCCAGCGGGTGGAGGGGGGGGTACTACGAGCAGTACTTC. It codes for CASGWRGGYYEQYF.

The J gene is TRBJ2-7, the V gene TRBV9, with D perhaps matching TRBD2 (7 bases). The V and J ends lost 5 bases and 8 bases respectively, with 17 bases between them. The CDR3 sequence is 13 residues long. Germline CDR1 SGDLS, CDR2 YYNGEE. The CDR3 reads CASSEGGQGQQYF. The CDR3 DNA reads TGTGCCAGCAGTGAGGGAGGGCAGGGGCAGCAGTACTTC.

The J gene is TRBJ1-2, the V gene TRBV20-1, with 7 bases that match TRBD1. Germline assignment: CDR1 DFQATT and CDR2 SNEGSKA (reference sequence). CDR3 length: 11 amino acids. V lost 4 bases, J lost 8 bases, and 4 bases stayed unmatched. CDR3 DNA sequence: TGCAGTGCTAACAGGGGAGAGGGCTACACCTTC. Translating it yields CSANRGEGYTF.

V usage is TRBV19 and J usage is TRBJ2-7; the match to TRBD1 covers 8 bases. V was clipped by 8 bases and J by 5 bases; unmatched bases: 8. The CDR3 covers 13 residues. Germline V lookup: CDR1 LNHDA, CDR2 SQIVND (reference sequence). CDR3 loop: CASQGANGNEQYF. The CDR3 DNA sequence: TGTGCCAGTCAGGGGGCGAACGGGAACGAGCAGTACTTC.

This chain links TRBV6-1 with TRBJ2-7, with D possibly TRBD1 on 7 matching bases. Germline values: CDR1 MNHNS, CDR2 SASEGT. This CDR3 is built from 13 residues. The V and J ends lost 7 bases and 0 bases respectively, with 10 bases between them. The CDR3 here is CASTGGSSYEQYF. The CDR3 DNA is TGTGCCAGCACAGGGGGGAGCTCCTACGAGCAGTACTTC.

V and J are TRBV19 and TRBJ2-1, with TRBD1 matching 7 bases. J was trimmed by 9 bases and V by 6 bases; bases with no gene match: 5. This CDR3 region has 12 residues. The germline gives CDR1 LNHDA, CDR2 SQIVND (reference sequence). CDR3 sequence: CASRNDRVEQFF. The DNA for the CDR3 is TGTGCCAGTAGGAATGACAGGGTTGAGCAGTTCTTC.

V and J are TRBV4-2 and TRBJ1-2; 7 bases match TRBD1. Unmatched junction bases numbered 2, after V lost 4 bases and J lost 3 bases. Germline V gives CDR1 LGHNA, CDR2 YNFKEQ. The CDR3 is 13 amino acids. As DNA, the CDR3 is TGTGCCAGCAGCCGGGGACAGTACTATGGCTACACCTTC. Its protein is CASSRGQYYGYTF.

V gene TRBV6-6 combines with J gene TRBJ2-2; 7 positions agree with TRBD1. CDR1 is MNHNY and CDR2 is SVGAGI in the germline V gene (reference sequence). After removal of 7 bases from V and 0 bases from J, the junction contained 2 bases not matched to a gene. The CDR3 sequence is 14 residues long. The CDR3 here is CASTGTANTGELFF. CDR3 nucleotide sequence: TGTGCCAGCACCGGGACAGCGAACACCGGGGAGCTGTTTTTT.

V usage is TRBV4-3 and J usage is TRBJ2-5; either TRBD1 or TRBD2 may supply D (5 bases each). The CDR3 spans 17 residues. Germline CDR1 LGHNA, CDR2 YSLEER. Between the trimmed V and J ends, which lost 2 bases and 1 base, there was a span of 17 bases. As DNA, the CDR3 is TGCGCCAGCAGCCAATTTATCCGGGGCGGACCCCAAGAGACCCAGTACTTC. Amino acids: CASSQFIRGGPQETQYF.

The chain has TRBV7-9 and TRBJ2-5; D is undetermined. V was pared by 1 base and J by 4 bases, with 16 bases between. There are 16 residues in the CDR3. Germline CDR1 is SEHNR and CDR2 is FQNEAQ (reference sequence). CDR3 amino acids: CASSLGSSAVRETQYF. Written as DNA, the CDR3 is TGTGCCAGCAGCTTAGGTTCTAGTGCTGTCCGAGAGACCCAGTACTTC.

The CDR3 DNA is TGTGCCAGCAGCTTCCGCTCCCTCGACAGGGATTCTGGAAACACCATATATTTT. Protein sequence: CASSFRSLDRDSGNTIYF. V is TRBV7-9 and J is TRBJ1-3, with 7 bases identical to TRBD1. V lost 3 bases, J lost 1 base, and 12 bases stayed unmatched. From germline, CDR1 is SEHNR and CDR2 FQNEAQ (reference sequence). CDR3 length equals 18 residues.

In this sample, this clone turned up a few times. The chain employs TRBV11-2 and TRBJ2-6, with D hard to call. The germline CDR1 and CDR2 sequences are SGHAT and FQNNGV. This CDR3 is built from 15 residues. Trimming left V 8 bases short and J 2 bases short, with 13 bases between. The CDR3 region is CASSQGLTGANVLTF. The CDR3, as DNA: TGTGCCAGCTCCCAAGGGCTTACTGGGGCCAACGTCCTGACTTTC.

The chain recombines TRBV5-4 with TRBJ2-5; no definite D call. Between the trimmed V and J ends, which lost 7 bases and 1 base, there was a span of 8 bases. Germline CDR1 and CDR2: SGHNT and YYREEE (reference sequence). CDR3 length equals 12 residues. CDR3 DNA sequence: TGTGCCAGCTCTGGAGCCCAAGAGACCCAGTACTTC. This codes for CASSGAQETQYF.

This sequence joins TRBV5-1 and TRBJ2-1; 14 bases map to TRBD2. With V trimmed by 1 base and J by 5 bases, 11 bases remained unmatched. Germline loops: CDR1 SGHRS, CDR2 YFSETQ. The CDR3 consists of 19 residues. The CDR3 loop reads CASSLNPGTSGSINNEQFF. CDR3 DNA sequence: TGCGCCAGCAGCTTGAATCCCGGGACTAGCGGGAGTATAAACAATGAGCAGTTCTTC.

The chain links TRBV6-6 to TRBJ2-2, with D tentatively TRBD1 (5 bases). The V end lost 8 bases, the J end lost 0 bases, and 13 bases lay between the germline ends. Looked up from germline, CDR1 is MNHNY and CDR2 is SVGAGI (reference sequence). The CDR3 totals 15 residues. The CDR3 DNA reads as TGTGCCAGCTGCCAGGGCCCCTCGAACACCGGGGAGCTGTTTTTT. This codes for CASCQGPSNTGELFF.